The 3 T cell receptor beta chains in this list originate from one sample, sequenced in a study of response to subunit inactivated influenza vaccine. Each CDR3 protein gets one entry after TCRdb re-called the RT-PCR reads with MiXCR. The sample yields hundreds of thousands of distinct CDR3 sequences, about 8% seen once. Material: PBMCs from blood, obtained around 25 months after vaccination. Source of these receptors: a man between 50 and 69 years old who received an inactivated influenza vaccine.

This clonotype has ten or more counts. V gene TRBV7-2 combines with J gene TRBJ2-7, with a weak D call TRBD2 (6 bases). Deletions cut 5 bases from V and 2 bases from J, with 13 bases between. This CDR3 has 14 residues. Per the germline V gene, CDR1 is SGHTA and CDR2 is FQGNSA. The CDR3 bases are TGTGCCAGCAGCACTTGGACTATTGCCTACGAGCAGTACTTC. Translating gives CASSTWTIAYEQYF.

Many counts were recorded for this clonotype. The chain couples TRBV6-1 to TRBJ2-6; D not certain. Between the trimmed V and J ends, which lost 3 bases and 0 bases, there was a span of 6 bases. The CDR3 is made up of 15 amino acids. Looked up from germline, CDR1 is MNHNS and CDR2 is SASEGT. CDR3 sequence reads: CASSDRFSGANVLTF. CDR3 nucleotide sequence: TGTGCCAGCAGTGACAGGTTCTCTGGGGCCAACGTCCTGACTTTC.

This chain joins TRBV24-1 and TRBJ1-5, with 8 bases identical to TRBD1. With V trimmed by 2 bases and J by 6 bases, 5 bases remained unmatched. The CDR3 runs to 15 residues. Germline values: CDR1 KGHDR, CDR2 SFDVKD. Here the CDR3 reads CATSDSTGGRQPQHF. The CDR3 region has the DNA TGTGCCACCAGTGATTCTACAGGGGGTCGTCAGCCCCAGCATTTT.